Listed below are T cell receptor beta chains from one sample, sequenced in a study of CD8 T cells in Susac syndrome. TCRdb fed the immunoSEQ multiplex PCR reads into MiXCR, producing one record per CDR3 protein. The data show around 190,000 distinct CDR3 sequences, approximately 94% seen once. Sequencing was performed on CD4+ T cells from PBMCs. Every receptor here comes from a human donor with Susac syndrome. The CDR3 runs from the conserved cysteine through the conserved F or W. D genes are given only for firm matches. Expanded clones are given a class, and other clones once, few, many or no size at all.

V,J,D,size,DNA,CDR3
TRBV6-2/TRBV6-3,TRBJ2-6,TRBD1,-,TGTGCCAGCAGTAGACCACAGGGGGCTGGGGCCAACGTCCTGACTTTC,CASSRPQGAGANVLTF
TRBV3-1,TRBJ1-5,-,-,TGTGCCAGCAGCCAGACCCAGTGGTTGAATCAGCCCCAGCATTTT,CASSQTQWLNQPQHF
TRBV19,TRBJ2-3,TRBD2,-,TGTGCCAGTATAGGAGCGGGGGTTCGCGCAGATACGCAGTATTTT,CASIGAGVRADTQYF
TRBV5-1,TRBJ1-1,-,-,TGCGCCAGCAGCTTGGTTCAGGGGCCTGATGAAGCTTTCTTT,CASSLVQGPDEAFF
TRBV2,TRBJ2-7,TRBD1,-,TGTGCCAGCAGTGAGGTACAGGGGAGCTCCTACGAGCAGTACTTC,CASSEVQGSSYEQYF
TRBV6-5,TRBJ2-1,-,few,TGTGCCAGCAGTTACTCCCGCAGGAATGAGCAGTTCTTC,CASSYSRRNEQFF
TRBV7-9,TRBJ2-7,-,-,TGTGCCAGCAGGCCCGGGACACAGATCCACGAGCAGTACTTC,CASRPGTQIHEQYF
TRBV5-1,TRBJ2-2,TRBD1,once,TGCGCCAGCAGTGAAATGCAGGGGGTAATGACCGGGGAGCTGTTTTTT,CASSEMQGVMTGELFF
TRBV29-1,TRBJ2-7,-,-,TGCAGCGTGGGGACAACCTACGAGCAGTACTTC,CSVGTTYEQYF
TRBV9,TRBJ2-1,TRBD2,-,TGTGCCAGCAGCGTACGCGGGGGGGAAATTAATGAGCAGTTCTTC,CASSVRGGEINEQFF
TRBV2,TRBJ2-7,-,-,TGTGCCAGCAGTGCTGGCTCCGGCTCCTACGAGCAGTACTTC,CASSAGSGSYEQYF
TRBV4-1,TRBJ1-4,TRBD1,-,TGCGCCAGCAGCCGAAGACAGGGCATAACGGAAAAACTGTTTTTT,CASSRRQGITEKLFF
TRBV9,TRBJ2-2,-,-,TGTGCCAGCAGCTCCCGCGGGACTCACACCGGGGAGCTGTTTTTT,CASSSRGTHTGELFF
TRBV3-1,TRBJ2-5,TRBD1,-,TGTGCCAGCAGTCATACCGTGACAGGGATGGAGACCCAGTACTTC,CASSHTVTGMETQYF
TRBV7-9,TRBJ2-3,-,few,TGTGCCAGCAGCTTAGGACTAGCAGATACGCAGTATTTT,CASSLGLADTQYF
TRBV12-3/TRBV12-4,TRBJ1-1,TRBD1,-,TGTGCCAGCAGTGCTGGACAGGAGAACACTGAAGCTTTCTTT,CASSAGQENTEAFF
TRBV20-1,TRBJ2-5,TRBD2,-,TGCAGTGCTAGAGATCTGGCTAGCGGGGGGATGAGAGAGACCCAGTACTTC,CSARDLASGGMRETQYF
TRBV7-6,TRBJ1-4,TRBD1,-,TGTGCCAGCAGCTCACAGGGGGCGGAGAATGAAAAACTGTTTTTT,CASSSQGAENEKLFF
TRBV7-2,TRBJ2-7,TRBD1,-,TGTGCCAGCAGCTTAGAGGGGACAGGGGCCTACGAGCAGTACTTC,CASSLEGTGAYEQYF
TRBV6-1,TRBJ2-7,TRBD1,few,TGTGCCAGCAGTTGGGGGACAGGGGGCGAGCAGTACTTC,CASSWGTGGEQYF
TRBV7-2,TRBJ1-5,-,-,TGTGCCAGCAGCTTCACAGGTGGAGGGCCCCAGCATTTT,CASSFTGGGPQHF
TRBV19,TRBJ1-5,-,-,TGTGCCAGTAGTATGTTCAGGGGAAGCAATCAGCCCCAGCATTTT,CASSMFRGSNQPQHF
TRBV11-2,TRBJ1-1,TRBD1,-,TGTGCCAGCAGCAACCCGACAGGGAGCTTGAACACTGAAGCTTTCTTT,CASSNPTGSLNTEAFF
TRBV7-8,TRBJ2-5,-,-,TGTGCCAGCAGCTTAGCGGCCCAAGAGACCCAGTACTTC,CASSLAAQETQYF
TRBV29-1,TRBJ1-1,TRBD1,-,TGCAGCGGAGGGACAGGGAGAACTGAAGCTTTCTTT,CSGGTGRTEAFF
TRBV5-6,TRBJ1-2,-,-,TGTGCCAGCAGCACGGGTCCAGGAGACAACTATGGCTACACCTTC,CASSTGPGDNYGYTF
TRBV29-1,TRBJ1-4,-,-,TGCAGCGTTGAAGATTACGGTAATGAAAAACTGTTTTTT,CSVEDYGNEKLFF
TRBV4-2,TRBJ1-5,-,-,TGTGCCAGCAGCCAAGATAGAACAGGGCTACAGCCCCAGCATTTT,CASSQDRTGLQPQHF
TRBV5-1,TRBJ1-5,-,-,TGCGCCAGCAGCATCGGGACCCCCAATCAGCCCCAGCATTTT,CASSIGTPNQPQHF
TRBV7-2,TRBJ2-5,-,-,TGTGCCAGCAGGAGCCGTGAGACCCAGTACTTC,CASRSRETQYF
TRBV5-1,TRBJ1-1,TRBD1,once,TGCGCCAGCAGCCCCTCCCTACAGGGGGCAAAGACTGAAGCTTTCTTT,CASSPSLQGAKTEAFF
TRBV15,TRBJ2-5,-,-,TGTGCCACCAGCTCAATGGCGGGCGGACAAGAGACCCAGTACTTC,CATSSMAGGQETQYF
TRBV29-1,TRBJ2-3,-,-,TGCAGCGTTGACGGGGGCTTGGATACGCAGTATTTT,CSVDGGLDTQYF
TRBV4-2,TRBJ2-2,TRBD2,-,TGTGCCAGCAGCCTCGGACTAGCGGGGGGTGGGACCGGGGAGCTGTTTTTT,CASSLGLAGGGTGELFF
TRBV20-1,TRBJ2-7,TRBD1,-,TGCAGTGTAGGACAGGGGGCGCGCGAGCAGTACTTC,CSVGQGAREQYF
TRBV7-9,TRBJ2-2,-,-,TGTGCCAGCAGCTCCCCCGTCTGGAATCCGAACACCGGGGAGCTGTTTTTT,CASSSPVWNPNTGELFF
TRBV5-6,TRBJ2-5,-,-,TGTGCCAGCAGCTTTTGGGGGTGGGAGACCCAGTACTTC,CASSFWGWETQYF
TRBV4-1,TRBJ1-5,-,-,TGCGCCAGCAGCGCGATACCCGGGACCCTAGGAAATCAGCCCCAGCATTTT,CASSAIPGTLGNQPQHF
TRBV5-4,TRBJ2-2,TRBD2,-,TGTGCCAGCACCAGTTCGGCTAGCGGGGGGGCTCATGTTACCGGGGAGCTGTTTTTT,CASTSSASGGAHVTGELFF
TRBV6-1,TRBJ1-1,-,-,TGTGCCAGCACCCCTGAGGGGGGAATACGTACTGAAGCTTTCTTT,CASTPEGGIRTEAFF
TRBV3-1,TRBJ2-5,-,-,TGTGCCAGCAGCCAAGGGCAGGGACAAGAGACCCAGTACTTC,CASSQGQGQETQYF
TRBV5-1,TRBJ1-2,-,-,TGCGCCAGCAGCCCTGGTGGGGACAACTATGGCTACACCTTC,CASSPGGDNYGYTF
TRBV18,TRBJ1-5,-,-,TGTGCCAGCTCACAGACAGACTATCAGCCCCAGCATTTT,CASSQTDYQPQHF
TRBV3-1,TRBJ1-2,TRBD1,-,TGTGCCAGCAGCCCGTGGACAGGGGGCGGTATATACCGGCACACCTTC,CASSPWTGGGIYRHTF
TRBV3-1,TRBJ2-1,-,once,TGTGCCAGCAGCCACCAACTAAACAGGGATCCGTACAATGAGCAGTTCTTC,CASSHQLNRDPYNEQFF
TRBV6-5,TRBJ1-1,-,-,TGTGCCAGCAGATCCCCTCGGGGGAGTGACACTGAAGCTTTCTTT,CASRSPRGSDTEAFF
TRBV7-2,TRBJ2-7,TRBD2,-,TGTGCCAGCAGCTCCGGTAGGGGAGGGGAGCAGTACTTC,CASSSGRGGEQYF
TRBV12-3/TRBV12-4,TRBJ1-6,TRBD1,-,TGTGCCAGCAGTAAGACAGGGTGGGATTCACCCCTCCACTTT,CASSKTGWDSPLHF
TRBV14,TRBJ2-1,TRBD2,-,TGTGCCAGCCGAACTAGCGGGGGGGACAATGAGCAGTTCTTC,CASRTSGGDNEQFF
TRBV6-2/TRBV6-3,TRBJ2-7,TRBD1,-,TGTGCCAGCAGTTACTCGTCGGGGACAGCCCTCTACGAGCAGTACTTC,CASSYSSGTALYEQYF
TRBV12-3/TRBV12-4,TRBJ1-2,-,-,TGTGCCAGCAGCACAACAGGGCGCTATGGCTACACCTTC,CASSTTGRYGYTF
TRBV29-1,TRBJ2-7,-,-,TGCAGCGTTGAAGATCCTAAATCCTACGAGCAGTACTTC,CSVEDPKSYEQYF
TRBV7-9,TRBJ2-5,-,-,TGTGCCAGCAGCCCGGGACCGAAAGAGACCCAGTACTTC,CASSPGPKETQYF